Here is one T cell receptor beta chain with its context. The specificity of this receptor is unknown. Base qualities are not provided; no much larger clone lies one nucleotide away. Participants in the prospective study were aged roughly 18 to 89 years, lived in 24 United States geographic areas, and enrolled through a virtual design. To assign participants to cohorts, the prospective study relied on clinical history that participants themselves reported in a screening survey and a study questionnaire. In the prospective study, mobile phlebotomists collected whole blood, serum and a nasopharyngeal or oropharyngeal swab from each participant. Additional blood draws and questionnaires over an approximately 2-month period could optionally be provided by prospective study participants. Blood samples from the prospective study were shipped frozen or at room temperature prior to DNA extraction. This sample is part of a study of blood T cell repertoires in COVID-19 (dated by TCRdb to 2020 to 2021). Regarding the complete study: Collaborator samples came from the United States, Italy and Spain and covered acute and convalescent phases of COVID-19. Samples were obtained from the ongoing ImmuneRACE study (first 160 participants) and from 1,254 subjects provided by 6 global collaborators. The repertoires were made available in a free public database intended to serve as a resource for research on the immune response to SARS-CoV-2. Nearly every sample came with metadata listing a de-identified subject ID, COVID-19 status, age in years and sex. Where available, HLA class I and class II types were obtained from metadata supplied by the sample provider rather than from assay-based typing. The material from the prospective study consisted of cDNA or gDNA derived from T cells, B-cell-depleted T cells, or PBMCs. Deeply sampled blood TCRbeta repertoires from subjects exposed to, actively infected with, or recovered from COVID-19 were included in the dataset.

CDR1 KGHSH and CDR2 LQKENI are derived from the germline V gene. Trimming leaves V shorter by 0 bases and J shorter by 7 bases, with the junction holding 3 bases beyond the gene matches. There are 15 amino acids in the CDR3, from cysteine to phenylalanine inclusive. CDR3 DNA only is kept here, 45 bases in frame from base 1. TCRbeta CDR3 regions were amplified from genomic DNA using the immunoSEQ Assay, a bias-controlled multiplex PCR. On the authors' methods: Within the assay, amplification of reference gene primers was used to estimate how many nucleated cells each sample contained. To quantify the absolute abundance of each unique TCRbeta CDR3 rearrangement, sequence reads were collapsed and filtered. For each sample, productive Simpson clonality was calculated as the square root of Simpson's diversity index over productive rearrangements. Here the immuneACCESS table is served through TCRdb, limited to in-frame sequences with V and J called. Missing clones are a known gap in these copies; in checked studies unresolved V genes cover under half, and the rest lacks a known reason. V and J calls and clone size follow that table, whereas D and trimming were derived from the DNA. This sample holds about 150,000 clones; roughly 90% were observed only once. The ten largest clonotypes hold about 1.2% of the sample.

General study outcomes and caveats: How much clinical and demographic metadata was included differed by source and by participant, and the metadata was provided uncurated.

Sequencing was carried out using PBMCs or T cells enriched from blood (not recorded which). The chain is assembled from TRBV18 and TRBJ2-1; 10 bases in the junction line up with TRBD2. The receptor's source is a woman in her 30s with acute COVID-19. The CDR3 corresponds to CASSPPLAGVNEQFF. In nucleotide form, the sequence is TGTGCCAGCTCACCACCCCTAGCGGGAGTAAATGAGCAGTTCTTC.